The rows below give T cell receptor beta chains drawn from one sample of a study of T-cell memory formation after mild COVID-19. TCRdb independently ran MiXCR on the 5' RACE reads; one entry per CDR3 protein. The profile shows about 130,000 distinct CDR3 sequences, roughly 15% of them singletons. Sequences were obtained from PBMCs or a T cell subset sorted from them (not recorded which). These receptors were collected from an adult woman who had mild COVID-19 (a few samples of this study predate the infection). Cell type and time point are not known. Both conserved end residues are part of each CDR3. D genes are given only for firm matches. Where a row states a size, it is once, few, many or the class of an expanded clone; other rows omit it.

abundance,j_gene,d_gene,v_gene,CDR3aa,CDR3nt
few,TRBJ1-3,NA,TRBV3-1,CASSQELDSRNTIYF,TGTGCCAGCAGCCAAGAACTGGACAGCCGAAACACCATATATTTT
NA,TRBJ2-1,TRBD2,TRBV2,CASTSGGHYNEQFF,TGTGCCAGCACAAGCGGGGGTCACTACAATGAGCAGTTCTTC
NA,TRBJ1-5,TRBD1,TRBV5-5,CASSSDRGDGNQPQHF,TGTGCCAGCAGCAGCGACAGGGGTGATGGCAATCAGCCCCAGCATTTT
NA,TRBJ2-1,TRBD2,TRBV4-3,CASSPDPHQRGGDRQFF,TGCGCCAGCAGCCCCGACCCCCACCAGCGGGGGGGAGATCGGCAGTTCTTC
NA,TRBJ2-3,TRBD2,TRBV9,CASSVWDGGTDTQYF,TGTGCCAGCAGCGTCTGGGACGGGGGGACAGATACGCAGTATTTT
NA,TRBJ2-4,NA,TRBV9,CASSVNNRGNIQYF,TGTGCCAGCAGCGTAAATAATCGAGGAAACATTCAGTACTTC
NA,TRBJ1-1,TRBD1,TRBV7-9,CASSLGDRVAFF,TGTGCCAGCAGCTTAGGGGACAGGGTAGCTTTCTTT
NA,TRBJ2-7,NA,TRBV30,CAWSVLPVQPPYEQYF,TGTGCCTGGAGTGTACTTCCAGTACAGCCTCCCTACGAGCAGTACTTC
NA,TRBJ2-7,NA,TRBV30,CAWSRGADRSSYEQYF,TGTGCCTGGAGTCGGGGCGCGGATCGCAGCTCCTACGAGCAGTACTTC
NA,TRBJ2-2,TRBD2,TRBV12-3/TRBV12-4,CASTRTAGVGIGELFF,TGTGCCAGCACCAGGACAGCGGGGGTCGGAATCGGGGAGCTGTTTTTT
few,TRBJ2-4,NA,TRBV6-2/TRBV6-3,CASRHGPQNIQYF,TGTGCCAGCCGCCACGGCCCCCAAAACATTCAGTACTTC
few,TRBJ2-7,NA,TRBV15,CATSRAGQYEQYF,TGTGCCACCAGCAGGGCCGGACAGTACGAGCAGTACTTC
NA,TRBJ1-1,NA,TRBV12-3/TRBV12-4,CASRRLLSGSTEAFF,TGTGCCAGCAGAAGGCTACTTTCAGGGTCCACTGAAGCTTTCTTT
NA,TRBJ2-2,NA,TRBV11-2,CASSLNSANTGELFF,TGTGCCAGCAGCTTAAACTCAGCAAACACCGGGGAGCTGTTTTTT
NA,TRBJ1-1,NA,TRBV4-2,CASSQDRTGNTEAFF,TGTGCCAGCAGCCAAGATAGGACGGGGAACACTGAAGCTTTCTTT
few,TRBJ2-6,TRBD2,TRBV7-3,CASRPWGGSGANVLTF,TGTGCCAGCAGGCCCTGGGGGGGGAGTGGGGCCAACGTCCTGACTTTC
NA,TRBJ2-2,NA,TRBV9,CASSMRDSPTGELFF,TGTGCCAGCAGCATGCGGGACAGCCCAACCGGGGAGCTGTTTTTT
NA,TRBJ2-1,NA,TRBV9,CASSVGGGEQFF,TGTGCCAGCAGCGTAGGAGGAGGTGAGCAGTTCTTC